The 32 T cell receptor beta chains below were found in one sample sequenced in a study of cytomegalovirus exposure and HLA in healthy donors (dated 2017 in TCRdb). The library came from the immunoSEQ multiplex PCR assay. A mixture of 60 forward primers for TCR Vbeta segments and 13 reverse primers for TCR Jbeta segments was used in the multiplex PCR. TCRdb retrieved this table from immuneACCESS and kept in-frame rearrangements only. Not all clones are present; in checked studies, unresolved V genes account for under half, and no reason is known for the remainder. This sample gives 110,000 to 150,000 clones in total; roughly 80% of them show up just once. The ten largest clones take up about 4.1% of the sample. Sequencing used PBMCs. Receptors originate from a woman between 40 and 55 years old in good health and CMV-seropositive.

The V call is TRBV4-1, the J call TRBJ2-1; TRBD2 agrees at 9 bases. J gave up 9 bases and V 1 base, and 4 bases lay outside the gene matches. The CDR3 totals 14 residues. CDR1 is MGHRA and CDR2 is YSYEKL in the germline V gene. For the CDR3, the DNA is TGCGCCAGCAGCCAAGCTGCACTAGCGGGTGAGCAGTTCTTC. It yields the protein CASSQAALAGEQFF.

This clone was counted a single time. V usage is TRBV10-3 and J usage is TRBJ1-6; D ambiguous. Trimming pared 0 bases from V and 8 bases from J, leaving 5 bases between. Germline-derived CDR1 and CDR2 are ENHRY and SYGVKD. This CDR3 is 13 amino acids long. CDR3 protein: CAISESRDSPLHF. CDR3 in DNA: TGTGCCATCAGTGAGTCTCGGGATTCACCCCTCCACTTT.

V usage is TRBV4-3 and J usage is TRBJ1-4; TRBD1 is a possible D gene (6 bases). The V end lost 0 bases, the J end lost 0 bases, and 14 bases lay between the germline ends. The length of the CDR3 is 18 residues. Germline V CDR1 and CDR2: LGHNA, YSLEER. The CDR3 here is CASSQDAGASATNEKLFF. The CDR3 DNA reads TGCGCCAGCAGCCAAGACGCAGGGGCATCTGCAACTAATGAAAAACTGTTTTTT.

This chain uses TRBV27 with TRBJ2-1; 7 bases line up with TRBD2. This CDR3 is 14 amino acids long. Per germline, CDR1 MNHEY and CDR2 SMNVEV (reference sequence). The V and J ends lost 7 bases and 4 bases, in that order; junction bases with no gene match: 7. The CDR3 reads CASTSGLTYNEQFF. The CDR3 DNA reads TGTGCCAGCACGTCGGGACTAACATACAATGAGCAGTTCTTC.

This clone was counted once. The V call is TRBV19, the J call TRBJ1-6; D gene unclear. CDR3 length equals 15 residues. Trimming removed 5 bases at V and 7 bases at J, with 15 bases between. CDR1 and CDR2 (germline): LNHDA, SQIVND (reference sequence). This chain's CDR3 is CASSASLGGNSPLHF. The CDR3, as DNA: TGTGCCAGTAGTGCCTCTTTGGGAGGCAATTCACCCCTCCACTTT.

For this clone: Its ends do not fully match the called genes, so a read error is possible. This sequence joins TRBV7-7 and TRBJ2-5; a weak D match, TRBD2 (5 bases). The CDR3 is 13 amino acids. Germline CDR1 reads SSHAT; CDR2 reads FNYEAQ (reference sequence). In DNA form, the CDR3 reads TGTGCTAGCAGCCCCCCCGGGGAAGAGACCCAGTACTTC. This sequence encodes CASSPPGEETQYF.

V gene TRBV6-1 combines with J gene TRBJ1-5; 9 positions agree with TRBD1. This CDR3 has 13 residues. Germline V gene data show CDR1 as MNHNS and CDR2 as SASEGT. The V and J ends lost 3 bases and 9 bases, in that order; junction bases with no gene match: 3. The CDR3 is CASSDPGQGPQHF. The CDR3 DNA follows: TGTGCCAGCAGTGATCCGGGACAGGGGCCCCAGCATTTT.

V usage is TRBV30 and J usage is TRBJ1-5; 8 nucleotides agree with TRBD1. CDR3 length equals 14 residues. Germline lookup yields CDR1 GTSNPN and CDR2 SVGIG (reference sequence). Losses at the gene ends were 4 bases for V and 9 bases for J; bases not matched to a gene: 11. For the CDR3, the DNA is TGTGCCTGGACGAGAGACAGGGGAATAGGGCCCCAGCATTTT. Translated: CAWTRDRGIGPQHF.

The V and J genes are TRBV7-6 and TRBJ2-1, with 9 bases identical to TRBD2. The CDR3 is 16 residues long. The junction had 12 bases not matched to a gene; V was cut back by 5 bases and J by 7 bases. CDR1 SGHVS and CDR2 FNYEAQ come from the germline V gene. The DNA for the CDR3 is TGTGCCAGCAGCCCCCCTTTGAAGCGGGGGGTGAATGAGCAGTTCTTC. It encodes CASSPPLKRGVNEQFF. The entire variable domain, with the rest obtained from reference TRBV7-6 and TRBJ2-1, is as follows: GAGVSQSPRYKVTKRGQDVALRCDPISGHVSLYWYRQALGQGPEFLTYFNYEAQQDKSGLPNDRFSAERPEGSISTLTIQRTEQRDSAMYRCASSPPLKRGVNEQFFGPGTRLTVL.

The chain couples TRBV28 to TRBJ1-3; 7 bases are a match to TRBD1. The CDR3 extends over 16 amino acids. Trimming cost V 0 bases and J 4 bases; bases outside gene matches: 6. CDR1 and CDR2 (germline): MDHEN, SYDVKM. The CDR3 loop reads CASSLWAGTVGNTIYF. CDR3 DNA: TGTGCCAGCAGTTTATGGGCGGGGACAGTGGGAAACACCATATATTTT. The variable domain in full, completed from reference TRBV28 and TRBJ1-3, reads DVKVTQSSRYLVKRTGEKVFLECVQDMDHENMFWYRQDPGLGLRLIYFSYDVKMKEKGDIPEGYSVSREKKERFSLILESASTNQTSMYLCASSLWAGTVGNTIYFGEGSWLTVV.

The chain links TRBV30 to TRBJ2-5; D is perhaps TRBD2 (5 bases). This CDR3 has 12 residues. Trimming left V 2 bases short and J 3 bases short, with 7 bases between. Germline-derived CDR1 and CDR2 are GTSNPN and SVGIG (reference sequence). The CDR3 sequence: CAWSNSEETQYF. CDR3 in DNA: TGTGCCTGGAGTAATAGCGAAGAGACCCAGTACTTC.

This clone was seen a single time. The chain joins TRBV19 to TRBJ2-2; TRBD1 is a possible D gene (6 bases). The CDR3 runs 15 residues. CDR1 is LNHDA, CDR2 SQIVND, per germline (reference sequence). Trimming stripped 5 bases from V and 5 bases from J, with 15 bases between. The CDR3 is CASSPGALRTGELFF. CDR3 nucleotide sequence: TGTGCCAGTAGTCCAGGGGCGCTAAGGACCGGGGAGCTGTTTTTT.

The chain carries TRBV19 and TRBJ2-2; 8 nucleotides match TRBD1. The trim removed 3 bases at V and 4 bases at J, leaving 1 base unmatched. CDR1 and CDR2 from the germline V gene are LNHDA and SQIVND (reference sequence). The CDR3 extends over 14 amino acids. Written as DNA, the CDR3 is TGTGCCAGTAGTATTACAGGGGGCACCGGGGAGCTGTTTTTT. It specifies CASSITGGTGELFF.

CDR3 nucleotides: TGTGCCAGCAGCTTAGCCAGGACAGGTGTGGGAAACACCATATATTTT. Residues: CASSLARTGVGNTIYF. This chain links TRBV7-2 with TRBJ1-3, with 7 bases lining up with TRBD1. The CDR3 totals 16 residues. Germline lookup yields CDR1 SGHTA and CDR2 FQGNSA. Trimming removed 0 bases from V and 4 bases from J; junction bases left unmatched: 6.

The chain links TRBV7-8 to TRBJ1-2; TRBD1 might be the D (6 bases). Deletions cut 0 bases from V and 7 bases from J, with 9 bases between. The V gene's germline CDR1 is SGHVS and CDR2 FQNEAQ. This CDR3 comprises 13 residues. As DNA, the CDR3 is TGTGCCAGCAGCTTAGCCGGGGGGCTTGGCTACACCTTC. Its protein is CASSLAGGLGYTF.

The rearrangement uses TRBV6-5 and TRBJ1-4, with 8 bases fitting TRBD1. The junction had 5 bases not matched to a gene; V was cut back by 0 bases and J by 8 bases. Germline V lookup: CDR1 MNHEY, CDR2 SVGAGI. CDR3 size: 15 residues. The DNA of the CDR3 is TGTGCCAGCAGTTACTCGCCAGGGACAGGCGAAAAACTGTTTTTT. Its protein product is CASSYSPGTGEKLFF.

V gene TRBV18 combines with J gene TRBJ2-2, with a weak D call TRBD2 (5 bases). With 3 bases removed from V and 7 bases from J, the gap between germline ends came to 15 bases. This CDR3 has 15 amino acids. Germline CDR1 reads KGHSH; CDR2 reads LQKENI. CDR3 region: CASSPGFAGNGELFF. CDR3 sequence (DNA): TGTGCCAGCTCACCTGGGTTCGCGGGCAACGGGGAGCTGTTTTTT.

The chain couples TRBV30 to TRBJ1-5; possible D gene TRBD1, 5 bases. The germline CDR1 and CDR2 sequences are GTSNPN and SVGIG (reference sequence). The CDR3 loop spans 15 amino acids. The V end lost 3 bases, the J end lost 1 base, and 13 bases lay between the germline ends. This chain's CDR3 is CAWRGRGISNQPQHF. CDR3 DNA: TGTGCCTGGAGAGGGCGGGGGATCAGCAATCAGCCCCAGCATTTT.

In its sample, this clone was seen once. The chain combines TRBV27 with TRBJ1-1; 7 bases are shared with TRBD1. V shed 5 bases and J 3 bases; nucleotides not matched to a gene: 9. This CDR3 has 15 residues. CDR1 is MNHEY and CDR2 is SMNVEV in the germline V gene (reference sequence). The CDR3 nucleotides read TGTGCCAGCAGTCCAGCGTGGACAGGCGACACTGAAGCTTTCTTT. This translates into CASSPAWTGDTEAFF.

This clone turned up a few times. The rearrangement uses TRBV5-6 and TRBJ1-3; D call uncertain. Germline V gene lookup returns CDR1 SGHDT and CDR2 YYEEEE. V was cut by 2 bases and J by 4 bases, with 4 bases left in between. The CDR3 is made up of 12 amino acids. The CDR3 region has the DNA TGTGCCAGCAGCTTACAGGGAAACACCATATATTTT. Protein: CASSLQGNTIYF.

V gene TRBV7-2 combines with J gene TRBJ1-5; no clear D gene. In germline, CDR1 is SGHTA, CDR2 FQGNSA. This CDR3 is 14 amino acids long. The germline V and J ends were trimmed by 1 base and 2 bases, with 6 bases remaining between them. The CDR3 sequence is CASSLGPGNQPQHF. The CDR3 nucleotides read TGTGCCAGCAGCTTAGGCCCAGGCAATCAGCCCCAGCATTTT.

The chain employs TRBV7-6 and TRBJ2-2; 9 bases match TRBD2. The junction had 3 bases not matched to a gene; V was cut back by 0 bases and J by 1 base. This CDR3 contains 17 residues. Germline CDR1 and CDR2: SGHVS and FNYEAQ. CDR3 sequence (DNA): TGTGCCAGCAGCTTAGCGGCGGGGGGGCTGAACACCGGGGAGCTGTTTTTT. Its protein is CASSLAAGGLNTGELFF.

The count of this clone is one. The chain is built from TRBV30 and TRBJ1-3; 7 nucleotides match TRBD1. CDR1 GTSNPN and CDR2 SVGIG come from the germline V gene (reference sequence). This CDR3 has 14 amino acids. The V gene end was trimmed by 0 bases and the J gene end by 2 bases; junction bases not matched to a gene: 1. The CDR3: CAWSVDRAGNTIYF. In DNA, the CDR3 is TGTGCCTGGAGTGTAGACAGGGCTGGAAACACCATATATTTT.

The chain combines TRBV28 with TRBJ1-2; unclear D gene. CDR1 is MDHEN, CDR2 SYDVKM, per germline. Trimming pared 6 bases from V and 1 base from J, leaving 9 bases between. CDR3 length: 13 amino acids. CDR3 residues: CASRTGNNYGYTF. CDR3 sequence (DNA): TGTGCCAGCAGAACCGGGAATAACTATGGCTACACCTTC.

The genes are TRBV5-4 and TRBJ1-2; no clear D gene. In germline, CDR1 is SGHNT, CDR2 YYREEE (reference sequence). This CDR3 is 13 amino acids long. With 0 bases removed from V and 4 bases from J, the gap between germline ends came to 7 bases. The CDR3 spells CASSLEGVYGYTF. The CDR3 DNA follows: TGTGCCAGCAGCTTGGAGGGAGTCTATGGCTACACCTTC.

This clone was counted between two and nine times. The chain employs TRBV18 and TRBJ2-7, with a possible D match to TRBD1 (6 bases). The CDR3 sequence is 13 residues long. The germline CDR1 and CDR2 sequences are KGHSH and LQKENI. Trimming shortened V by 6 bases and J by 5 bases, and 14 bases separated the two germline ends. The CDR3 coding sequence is TGTGCCAGCTCGCCTGTCGCAGGGGACGAGCAGTACTTC. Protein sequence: CASSPVAGDEQYF.

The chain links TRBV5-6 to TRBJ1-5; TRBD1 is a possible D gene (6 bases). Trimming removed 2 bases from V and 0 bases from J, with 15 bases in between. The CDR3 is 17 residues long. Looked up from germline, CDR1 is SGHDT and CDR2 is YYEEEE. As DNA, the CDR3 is TGTGCCAGCAGCTTATATACGGACAGACTTAGCAATCAGCCCCAGCATTTT. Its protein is CASSLYTDRLSNQPQHF. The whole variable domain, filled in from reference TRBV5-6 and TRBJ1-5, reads DAGVTQSPTHLIKTRGQQVTLRCSPKSGHDTVSWYQQALGQGPQFIFQYYEEEERQRGNFPDRFSGHQFPNYSSELNVNALLLGDSALYLCASSLYTDRLSNQPQHFGDGTRLSIL.

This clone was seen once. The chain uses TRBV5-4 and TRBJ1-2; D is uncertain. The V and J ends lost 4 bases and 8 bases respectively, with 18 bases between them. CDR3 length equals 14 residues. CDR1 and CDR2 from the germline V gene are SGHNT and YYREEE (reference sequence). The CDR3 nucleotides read TGTGCCAGCAGCCCAACCGGGCGGGAGGTGGGCTACACCTTC. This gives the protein CASSPTGREVGYTF.

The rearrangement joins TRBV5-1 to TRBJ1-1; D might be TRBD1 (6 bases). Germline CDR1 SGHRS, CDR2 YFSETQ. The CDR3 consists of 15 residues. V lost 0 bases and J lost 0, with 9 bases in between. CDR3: CASSLGQGLNTEAFF. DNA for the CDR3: TGCGCCAGCAGCTTGGGGCAGGGGCTGAACACTGAAGCTTTCTTT.

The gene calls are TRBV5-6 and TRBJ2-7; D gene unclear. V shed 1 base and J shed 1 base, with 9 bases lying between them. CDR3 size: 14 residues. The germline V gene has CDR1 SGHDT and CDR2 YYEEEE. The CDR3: CASSLFPGSYEQYF. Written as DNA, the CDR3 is TGTGCCAGCAGCTTGTTTCCAGGATCCTACGAGCAGTACTTC.

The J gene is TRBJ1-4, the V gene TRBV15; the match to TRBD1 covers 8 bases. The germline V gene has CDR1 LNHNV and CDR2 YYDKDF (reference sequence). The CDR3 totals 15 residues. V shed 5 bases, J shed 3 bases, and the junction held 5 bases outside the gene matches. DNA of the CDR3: TGTGCCACCAGCCAACCGGGACAGGCTAATGAAAAACTGTTTTTT. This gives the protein CATSQPGQANEKLFF.

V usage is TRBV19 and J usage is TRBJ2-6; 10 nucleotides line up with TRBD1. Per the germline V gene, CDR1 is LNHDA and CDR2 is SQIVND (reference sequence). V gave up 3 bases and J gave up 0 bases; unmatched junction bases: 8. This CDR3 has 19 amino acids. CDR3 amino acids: CASSIISGQGSSGANVLTF. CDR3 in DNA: TGTGCCAGTAGTATTATTTCGGGACAGGGGAGCTCTGGGGCCAACGTCCTGACTTTC.